The 22 T cell receptor beta chains presented below share a single source sample, sequenced in a study of monozygotic twins with inflammatory bowel disease. One entry per CDR3 protein, without DNA, is what TCRdb gives after re-calling the 5' RACE reads. The specimen's table records fewer than 400,000 distinct CDR3 sequences. Material for sequencing was blood. Every receptor here comes from a human donor with ulcerative colitis or Crohn's disease, or a healthy co-twin of an affected twin (not recorded which).

This rearrangement joins TRBV25-1 to TRBJ2-2; TCRdb outputs TRBD1, but without DNA this stays unchecked. The germline V gene encodes CDR1 MGHDK and CDR2 SYGVNS. This CDR3 has 15 amino acids. The CDR3 region is CASSADGHTTGELFF.

The chain combines TRBV5-1 with TRBJ2-1; the D call of TRBD2 rests on TCRdb alone, since no DNA is present to check it. The germline V gene has CDR1 SGHRS and CDR2 YFSETQ. The CDR3 covers 17 residues. The CDR3 here is CASSITSGALTYNEQFF. The full variable domain, rest sourced from reference TRBV5-1 and TRBJ2-1, is KAGVTQTPRYLIKTRGQQVTLSCSPISGHRSVSWYQQTPGQGLQFLFEYFSETQRNKGNFPGRFSGRQFSNSRSEMNVSTLELGDSALYLCASSITSGALTYNEQFFGPGTRLTVL.

This sequence joins TRBV6-8 and TRBJ1-1; TCRdb selects TRBD1, and the lack of DNA leaves this call unchecked. Per germline, CDR1 MNHGY and CDR2 SAAAGT. The CDR3 runs to 14 residues. CDR3: CASRRDRENTEAFF.

The chain uses TRBV20-1 and TRBJ2-7; TCRdb reports TRBD1, a call that lacks DNA to check it against. Germline CDR1 and CDR2: DFQATT and SNEGSKA (reference sequence). The CDR3 runs to 14 residues. The CDR3 region is CSARNPSGTVEQYF.

The gene calls are TRBV7-9 and TRBJ2-7; the TCRdb call, TRBD1, lacks DNA for checking. The CDR3 spans 13 residues. Germline values: CDR1 SEHNR, CDR2 FQNEAQ (reference sequence). CDR3 sequence: CASSLVPLGEQYF.

The chain employs TRBV12-3 or TRBV12-4 and TRBJ1-1; lacking DNA, the TRBD1 call made by TCRdb goes unchecked. The CDR3 has 15 residues. The chain's CDR3 is CAIKGAGGRLTEAFF.

The chain has TRBV10-3 and TRBJ1-5; with no DNA, the TCRdb D assignment of TRBD1 cannot be verified. The CDR3 covers 16 residues. The germline gives CDR1 ENHRY, CDR2 SYGVKD. This chain's CDR3 is CAISERGTGGNQPQHF.

The gene calls are TRBV5-1 and TRBJ2-7; TCRdb reports TRBD2, a call that lacks DNA to check it against. CDR1 SGHRS and CDR2 YFSETQ come from the germline V gene. This CDR3 region has 18 residues. The CDR3 loop is CASSLGWAGARDSYEQYF.

This chain links TRBV7-2 with TRBJ2-5; there is no DNA to check the TCRdb D call of TRBD2. The germline gives CDR1 SGHTA, CDR2 FQGNSA. The CDR3 totals 15 residues. CDR3 protein: CASSRSSGGRETQYF.

CDR3 sequence: CATSDSRAADTQYF. The chain is built from TRBV24-1 and TRBJ2-3; TCRdb returns TRBD1, unconfirmable since there is no DNA. Germline values: CDR1 KGHDR, CDR2 SFDVKD. The CDR3 runs 14 residues.

V gene TRBV3-1 combines with J gene TRBJ1-5. CDR3 length: 14 amino acids. Germline assignment: CDR1 LGHDT and CDR2 YNNKEL (reference sequence). The CDR3 sequence: CASSVWGDNQPQHF.

This rearrangement joins TRBV18 to TRBJ2-7; the D call from TCRdb, TRBD1, cannot be confirmed without DNA. CDR3 length: 13 residues. Germline V CDR1 and CDR2: KGHSH, LQKENI. The CDR3 is CASSPLPRDEQYF. Supplemented by reference TRBV18 and TRBJ2-7, the full variable domain reads NAGVMQNPRHLVRRRGQEARLRCSPMKGHSHVYWYRQLPEEGLKFMVYLQKENIIDESGMPKERFSAEFPKEGPSILRIQQVVRGDSAAYFCASSPLPRDEQYFGPGTRLTVT.

This chain joins TRBV28 and TRBJ1-5; TCRdb proposes TRBD1, but this gene call is untestable without DNA. Per the germline V gene, CDR1 is MDHEN and CDR2 is SYDVKM. The CDR3 runs to 16 residues. CDR3: CASSSQGRLWNQPQHF.

The chain is built from TRBV7-2 and TRBJ2-7; TCRdb's D gene call, TRBD1, goes unchecked for lack of DNA. Germline V gene lookup returns CDR1 SGHTA and CDR2 FQGNSA. The CDR3 runs 11 residues. CDR3 region: CASSKTGGQYF.

The chain links TRBV11-2 to TRBJ2-3; TCRdb indicates TRBD2, and absent DNA this call remains unverified. Germline CDR1 SGHAT, CDR2 FQNNGV. The length of the CDR3 is 19 residues. The CDR3 protein is CASSFSTGPGLGYTDTQYF.

The gene calls are TRBV6-2 or TRBV6-3 and TRBJ2-2; TCRdb reports TRBD1, a call that lacks DNA to check it against. In germline, CDR1 is MNHEY, CDR2 SVGEGT. The CDR3 is 15 residues long. The CDR3 spells CASSLRDREPGELFF.

CDR3 residues: CASSPFDRMARETQYF. The chain joins TRBV5-1 to TRBJ2-5; the D gene TCRdb calls, TRBD1, cannot be checked with no DNA. Germline-derived CDR1 and CDR2 are SGHRS and YFSETQ. The CDR3 runs to 16 residues.

V is TRBV28 and J is TRBJ2-7; with no DNA, the TCRdb D assignment of TRBD1 cannot be verified. The CDR3 runs 12 residues. From germline, CDR1 is MDHEN and CDR2 SYDVKM. Here the CDR3 reads CASRVEGYEQYF.

The chain is built from TRBV20-1 and TRBJ2-3; the TCRdb D gene call, TRBD2, has no DNA to confirm it. The CDR3 runs to 14 residues. The germline V gene has CDR1 DFQATT and CDR2 SNEGSKA (reference sequence). The CDR3 reads CSVKRGGVTDTQYF.

The CDR3 is CASGVTGPQPQHF. The J gene is TRBJ1-5, the V gene TRBV2; there is no DNA to check the TCRdb D call of TRBD1. Germline CDR1 SNHLY, CDR2 FYNNEI. This CDR3 has 13 amino acids. Combining the CDR3 with reference TRBV2 and TRBJ1-5 gives the whole variable domain EPEVTQTPSHQVTQMGQEVILRCVPISNHLYFYWYRQILGQKVEFLVSFYNNEISEKSEIFDDQFSVERPDGSNFTLKIRSTKLEDSAMYFCASGVTGPQPQHFGDGTRLSIL.

This chain connects TRBV12-3 or TRBV12-4 to TRBJ1-6. The CDR3 consists of 11 residues. CDR3 residues: CASSLSSPLHF.

This chain connects TRBV6-2 or TRBV6-3 to TRBJ2-2. The CDR3 extends over 16 amino acids. Germline V gene lookup returns CDR1 MNHEY and CDR2 SVGEGT. Here the CDR3 reads CASSYSTIQETGELFF.